The 13 T cell receptor beta chains in this list originate from one sample, sequenced in a study of cytotoxic CD8 clonotypes in ibrutinib-treated CLL. Here immunoSEQ multiplex PCR was the method, and the copy in TCRdb shows in-frame clones only, minus some. Here the sample spans 60,000 to 65,000 clones, around 52% being singletons. The sequences come from PBMCs, collected after 12 months of ibrutinib treatment. Receptors originate from a human donor with chronic lymphocytic leukemia.

This chain links TRBV27 with TRBJ1-5; unclear D gene. This CDR3 spans 13 amino acids. Per germline, CDR1 MNHEY and CDR2 SMNVEV (reference sequence). Trimming stripped 5 bases from V and 4 bases from J, with 9 bases between. The CDR3 bases are TGTGCCAGCAGTCCTCTTGGGAATCAGCCCCAGCATTTT. This gives the protein CASSPLGNQPQHF.

V is TRBV2 and J is TRBJ1-1, with D possibly being TRBD1 (6 bases). CDR3 length: 11 amino acids. V was shortened by 5 bases and J by 8 bases, with 9 bases between the two germline ends. Germline V gene data show CDR1 as SNHLY and CDR2 as FYNNEI. CDR3 nucleotides: TGTGCCAGCAGTCCTGGGGGCGAAGCTTTCTTT. Amino acids: CASSPGGEAFF.

This clone was detected once. The chain couples TRBV7-9 to TRBJ2-2; D remains ambiguous. CDR1 and CDR2 (germline): SEHNR, FQNEAQ (reference sequence). V was clipped by 3 bases and J by 1 base, with 3 bases between them. CDR3 length: 13 amino acids. The CDR3 loop is CASSFENTGELFF. DNA for the CDR3: TGTGCCAGCAGCTTCGAGAACACCGGGGAGCTGTTTTTT.

In its sample, this clone was seen many times. V gene TRBV5-4 combines with J gene TRBJ1-6; tentative D call: TRBD1 (5 bases). Trimming pared 4 bases from V and 8 bases from J, leaving 16 bases between. The CDR3 sequence is 15 residues long. Germline V CDR1 and CDR2: SGHNT, YYREEE (reference sequence). CDR3 coding DNA: TGTGCCAGCAGCCCTAACCGGGACGGGCATTCACCCCTCCACTTT. It specifies CASSPNRDGHSPLHF.

The V and J genes are TRBV5-5 and TRBJ2-7, with D unclear. The CDR3 is made up of 14 amino acids. Trimming removed 0 bases from V and 2 bases from J, with 9 bases in between. Germline V gene sequence: CDR1 SGHKS, CDR2 YYEKEE (reference sequence). The CDR3 DNA follows: TGTGCCAGCAGCTTGGATGCAGGAACCTACGAGCAGTACGTC. Its protein is CASSLDAGTYEQYV.

This clone was counted between two and nine times. V usage is TRBV18 and J usage is TRBJ1-1, with a tentative D call TRBD1 (5 bases). The CDR3 extends over 16 amino acids. Trimming removed 6 bases from V and 1 base from J, with 18 bases in between. CDR1 and CDR2 (germline): KGHSH, LQKENI. The chain's CDR3 is CASSLQGAGTNTEAFF. The CDR3 DNA is TGTGCCAGCTCTCTCCAAGGGGCAGGGACGAACACTGAAGCTTTCTTT. The whole variable domain, filled in from reference TRBV18 and TRBJ1-1, reads NAGVMQNPRHLVRRRGQEARLRCSPMKGHSHVYWYRQLPEEGLKFMVYLQKENIIDESGMPKERFSAEFPKEGPSILRIQQVVRGDSAAYFCASSLQGAGTNTEAFFGQGTRLTVV.

In this sample, this clone turned up many times. The gene calls are TRBV6-1 and TRBJ1-2; D may be TRBD1 (6 bases). Germline CDR1 and CDR2: MNHNS and SASEGT. The CDR3 is made up of 13 amino acids. V shed 7 bases and J shed 3 bases, with 12 bases lying between them. In DNA form, the CDR3 reads TGTGCCAGCAACAGACAGGCTTACTATGGCTACACCTTC. This gives the protein CASNRQAYYGYTF.

This clone is categorized as medium-sized. This chain links TRBV6-1 with TRBJ2-7; TRBD1 matches 9 bases. The CDR3 length is 15 residues. Trimming took 6 bases from V and 7 from J; bases not matched to a gene: 13. In germline, CDR1 is MNHNS, CDR2 SASEGT. The CDR3 DNA reads as TGTGCCAGCAGCCTCGCCGGGACAGGGTCATATGAGCAGTACGTC. This codes for CASSLAGTGSYEQYV.

This clone came up a few times. This rearrangement joins TRBV5-6 to TRBJ2-2, with D unresolved. V lost 0 bases and J lost 4, with 10 bases in between. The CDR3 consists of 15 residues. Germline CDR1 reads SGHDT; CDR2 reads YYEEEE. The CDR3, as DNA: TGTGCCAGCAGCTTGGCGCTTAGGGCCACCGGGGAGCTGTTTTTT. It is translated as CASSLALRATGELFF.

The chain combines TRBV13 with TRBJ1-1; 7 bases map to TRBD1. Germline CDR1 PRHDT, CDR2 FYEKMQ (reference sequence). With 5 bases clipped from V and 0 bases from J, the junction kept 9 bases outside the gene matches. This CDR3 comprises 16 residues. For the CDR3, the DNA is TGTGCCAGCAGCCCTAGAGGGGGACAGTTGAACACTGAAGCTTTCTTT. Translated: CASSPRGGQLNTEAFF.

The genes are TRBV6-5 and TRBJ2-7; no clear D. The ends were cut back, 2 bases at V and 3 bases at J, with 11 bases in the middle. The length of the CDR3 is 14 residues. CDR1 and CDR2 from the germline V gene are MNHEY and SVGAGI. The CDR3 loop reads CASSYSGRVYEQYF. The CDR3 DNA reads TGTGCCAGCAGTTACAGTGGACGAGTCTACGAGCAGTACTTC.

The chain couples TRBV5-6 to TRBJ2-2; D could derive from TRBD1 or TRBD2 (5 bases each). V shed 5 bases and J shed 0 bases, with 17 bases lying between them. Per the germline V gene, CDR1 is SGHDT and CDR2 is YYEEEE. CDR3 length: 17 residues. This CDR3 reads CASRRNVGASNTGELFF. The CDR3 DNA reads as TGTGCCAGCAGACGGAACGTCGGGGCCTCGAACACCGGGGAGCTGTTTTTT.

This clone was detected only a few times. The rearrangement joins TRBV11-2 to TRBJ1-3, with 9 positions matching TRBD1. This CDR3 contains 16 residues. V was clipped by 0 bases and J by 8 bases; unmatched bases: 8. CDR1 is SGHAT and CDR2 is FQNNGV in the germline V gene. This CDR3 is CASSLDPGQGKYTIYF. CDR3 sequence (DNA): TGTGCCAGCAGCTTAGATCCGGGACAGGGTAAGTACACCATATATTTT.